This T cell receptor beta chain stems from a study of CD8 T cells in ankylosing spondylitis. Study observations and caveats: There were earlier reports of some motif variants in reactive arthritis synovial fluid and blood. Reports say disease-linked clones showed up significantly more in matched ankylosing spondylitis synovial fluid.

This CDR3 spans 9 amino acids. Germline V gene data show CDR1 as DFQATT and CDR2 as SNEGSKA (reference sequence). Making the TCR beta libraries involved quantitative 5'-RACE with molecular barcodes. From the 5' RACE reads, TCRdb called clonotypes with MiXCR, one entry per CDR3 protein. This sample yields about 140,000 distinct CDR3 sequences, of which roughly 7.7% are seen a single time; 6% to 8% belongs to the top ten. This clonotype showed up just once. Its antigen is undetermined. The junction differs from germline at one of its ends, possibly a read error. The origin of this receptor is a male donor with ankylosing spondylitis. The rearrangement joins TRBV20-1 to TRBJ1-1, with D possibly TRBD1 on 5 matching bases. The specimen was synovial fluid, either unsorted or a sorted T cell fraction (not recorded which). CDR3 protein: CSARDGTEF. The DNA for the CDR3 is TGCAGTGCTAGAGACGGGACCGAATTT.